What follows are 11 T cell receptor beta chains derived from one specimen sequenced in a study of T cells in Graves' hyperthyroidism and ophthalmopathy (dated by TCRdb to the late 2010s). Library method: multiplex PCR. The listed sequencing device is Illumina HiSeq 2000. TCR beta CDR3 regions were amplified from RNA transcripts. A first-round RT-PCR of the TCR CDR3 used the HTBI primer set with the Qiagen OneStep RT-PCR kit. TCRdb applied fastp at Q25 and MiXCR to the public reads, then kept only in-frame beta chains. Identical CDR3 proteins give one entry, which carries the most common genes and DNA. The sample includes approximately 400,000 distinct CDR3 sequences, with 20% to 25% observed a single time. The ten largest clones take up 73% of the sample. Sequences were obtained from blood. These receptors were obtained from a man between 50 and 59 years old with Graves' hyperthyroidism.

The chain combines TRBV24-1 with TRBJ2-4; D remains unclear. This CDR3 has 14 amino acids. Trimming pared 0 bases from V and 9 bases from J, leaving 11 bases between. Germline CDR1 KGHDR, CDR2 SFDVKD. The CDR3 protein is CATSDLQMGGIQYF. For the CDR3, the DNA is TGTGCCACCAGTGATTTGCAGATGGGTGGCATTCAGTACTTC.

The chain recombines TRBV5-1 with TRBJ2-7; D may be TRBD1 or TRBD2 (5 bases each). The CDR3 has 15 amino acids. The germline V and J ends were trimmed by 2 bases and 3 bases, with 15 bases remaining between them. The germline V gene has CDR1 SGHRS and CDR2 YFSETQ. The CDR3 sequence is CASSFTPGPIYEQYF. For the CDR3, the DNA is TGCGCCAGCAGCTTTACCCCGGGACCGATCTACGAGCAGTACTTC.

This clonotype was seen a few times. The V and J genes are TRBV9 and TRBJ2-7; TRBD1 aligns across 9 bases. The length of the CDR3 is 15 residues. Germline V gives CDR1 SGDLS, CDR2 YYNGEE. Trimming took 4 bases from V and 4 from J; bases not matched to a gene: 9. In DNA, the CDR3 is TGTGCCAGCAGCATAGGCCCGGGACAGGGTTACGAGCAGTACTTC. Translation gives CASSIGPGQGYEQYF.

The chain recombines TRBV19 with TRBJ2-1; D may be TRBD2 (6 bases). Trimming left V 10 bases short and J 1 base short, with 20 bases between. CDR1 is LNHDA and CDR2 is SQIVND in the germline V gene (reference sequence). The CDR3 has 16 amino acids. The chain's CDR3 is CATNPATGASYNEQFF. The CDR3 DNA reads TGTGCCACCAACCCCGCTACGGGAGCTTCCTACAATGAGCAGTTCTTC.

J is TRBJ2-1 and V is TRBV20-1; the D gene is possibly TRBD1 (6 bases). Looked up from germline, CDR1 is DFQATT and CDR2 is SNEGSKA (reference sequence). V was clipped by 6 bases and J by 2 bases, with 8 bases between them. CDR3 length: 12 amino acids. The CDR3 reads CSAPGAYNEQFF. The CDR3 DNA sequence: TGCAGTGCGCCAGGGGCCTACAATGAGCAGTTCTTC.

This clonotype showed up many times. The genes are TRBV18 and TRBJ2-7; possibly TRBD1 or TRBD2 for D (5 bases each). The germline CDR1 and CDR2 sequences are KGHSH and LQKENI. The V gene lost 4 bases and the J gene lost 5 bases, with 24 bases spanning the gap. This CDR3 has 17 amino acids. As DNA, the CDR3 is TGTGCCAGCTCACTCGAAATGATGGGGCAGGGACGTGACGAGCAGTACTTC. Translated: CASSLEMMGQGRDEQYF.

The chain carries TRBV11-2 and TRBJ2-1; 8 bases line up with TRBD1. V dropped 5 bases and J dropped 6; count of bases not matched to a gene: 9. The CDR3 has 15 amino acids. The germline V gene encodes CDR1 SGHAT and CDR2 FQNNGV. In DNA form, the CDR3 reads TGTGCCAGCAGCGCCTCCGGGACAGGAACCAATGAGCAGTTCTTC. Protein sequence: CASSASGTGTNEQFF.

This clonotype has ten or more counts. The chain combines TRBV2 with TRBJ2-1; D gene unclear. CDR1 is SNHLY, CDR2 FYNNEI, per germline. V was clipped by 3 bases and J by 4 bases, with 13 bases between them. The CDR3 is made up of 15 amino acids. In DNA, the CDR3 is TGTGCCAGCAGTGACCAGAGCAGCAGATACAATGAGCAGTTCTTC. Encoded protein: CASSDQSSRYNEQFF. Complete variable domain (other parts from reference TRBV2 and TRBJ2-1): EPEVTQTPSHQVTQMGQEVILRCVPISNHLYFYWYRQILGQKVEFLVSFYNNEISEKSEIFDDQFSVERPDGSNFTLKIRSTKLEDSAMYFCASSDQSSRYNEQFFGPGTRLTVL.

The J gene is TRBJ2-3, the V gene TRBV2, with D unresolved. Germline assignment: CDR1 SNHLY and CDR2 FYNNEI. Trimming shortened V by 1 base and J by 6 bases, and 14 bases separated the two germline ends. CDR3 length: 15 residues. The CDR3, as DNA: TGTGCCAGCAGTGAAGGTCCTGACGTGGTGGATACGCAGTATTTT. The encoded protein is CASSEGPDVVDTQYF.

The chain carries TRBV11-2 and TRBJ1-1; D gene ambiguous. V lost 2 bases and J 4 bases, leaving 11 bases between the germline ends. The CDR3 runs 14 residues. The germline V gene encodes CDR1 SGHAT and CDR2 FQNNGV. The CDR3 here is CASSLLVGSTEAFF. As DNA, the CDR3 is TGTGCCAGCAGCTTACTAGTCGGATCCACTGAAGCTTTCTTT.

The chain has TRBV6-1 and TRBJ1-1; 9 positions match TRBD1. The J segment lost 2 bases and the V segment lost 6 bases, leaving 4 bases of the junction unmatched. The CDR3 has 14 residues. Germline V gives CDR1 MNHNS, CDR2 SASEGT. The DNA of the CDR3 is TGTGCCAGCAGAGGGACAGGGAGTAACACTGAAGCTTTCTTT. Protein sequence: CASRGTGSNTEAFF.